The clone carrying this T cell receptor beta chain has ten or more counts. The target antigen is unknown. The source of the sample is a study of metastatic and nonmetastatic thyroid tumors. Study overall: Repertoires of blood and of tissue (tumor or nodule) from malignant and benign thyroid patients were compared.

Trimming stripped 4 bases from V and 1 base from J, with 11 bases between. CDR1 KGHSH and CDR2 LQKENI come from the germline V gene. The CDR3 runs to 14 residues. Findings of the study overall: Malignant thyroid tumors reportedly exceeded benign nodules significantly in TCR beta diversity, with the difference appearing in blood and tumor.

Among the patients, none had received any treatment before thyroid surgery. Original processing notes: A distant-metastasis classifier for papillary thyroid cancer was built using CDR3 differences across clinicopathological groups. MiXCR was used by TCRdb to re-call the PCR reads. What appears here as the V and J calls and clone size reflects TCRdb's work, not the paper's. The sample includes about 40,000 clones, more than 9.5% of them seen just once. The sequenced sample consisted of blood. This rearrangement joins TRBV18 to TRBJ2-7; no firm D call. The sequence was collected from a female donor with papillary thyroid cancer or a benign thyroid nodule (not recorded which). Some clones in this sample may be carry-over from other donors' samples. DNA of the CDR3: TGTGCCAGCTCACTTAGAGTGGAATCCTACGAGCAGTACTTC. Residues: CASSLRVESYEQYF.